The clone carrying this TCR beta chain was detected only once. The antigen is unknown. V lost 0 bases and J lost 2; bases outside the gene matches: 6. Germline V gene sequence: CDR1 ENHRY, CDR2 SYGVKD. The CDR3 is 17 residues long. The data stem from a study of graft-versus-host responses after intestinal transplantation. Study-wide results and caveats: Declining HvG levels early post-transplant were linked to peak circulating GvH clone levels.

The table came from immunoSEQ multiplex PCR; TCRdb's copy has only in-frame clones and leaves some out. This table holds about 120,000 clones, roughly 91% found once. This sample comprised unstimulated CD4+ T cells sorted from spleen or lymph node cells, obtained before intestinal transplant. V gene TRBV10-3 combines with J gene TRBJ2-7, with 11 nucleotides matching TRBD1. The source of this sequence is a human donor who received an intestinal transplant. The CDR3 here is CAISESARTGGPYEQYF. The CDR3 DNA follows: TGTGCCATCAGTGAGTCGGCCAGGACAGGGGGCCCCTACGAGCAGTACTTC.